Included here is one TCR beta chain sequence, with context. The antigen remains undetermined. This entry belongs to a study of a mutant IDH1 vaccine in newly diagnosed glioma. On the study more broadly: The study gave patients eight vaccinations in weeks 1, 3, 5, 7, 11, 15, 19, 23. Once 4-6 weeks had passed after radiotherapy alone, vaccination started, or it started with temozolomide cycles.

This sample's time point: week 23, last vaccination. The investigators gave 300 ug of mutant IDH1 20-mer peptide in each vaccine dose, together with topical imiquimod. Germline-derived CDR1 and CDR2 are ENHRY and SYGVKD. V was cut by 7 bases and J by 0 bases, with 9 bases left in between. This CDR3 is 14 amino acids long. Assay: immunoSEQ multiplex PCR; the TCRdb copy retains only in-frame clones and omits some. Of approximately 79,000 clones listed, around 85% are singletons. The genes are TRBV10-3 and TRBJ1-4; D is undetermined. This specimen consisted of PBMCs, obtained from a glioma patient whose treatment included an IDH1 peptide vaccine. This TCR was recovered from a woman aged 50 to 60 with glioma. CDR3 bases: TGTGCCATCACGGGTAACCCAACTAATGAAAAACTGTTTTTT. Translation gives CAITGNPTNEKLFF.